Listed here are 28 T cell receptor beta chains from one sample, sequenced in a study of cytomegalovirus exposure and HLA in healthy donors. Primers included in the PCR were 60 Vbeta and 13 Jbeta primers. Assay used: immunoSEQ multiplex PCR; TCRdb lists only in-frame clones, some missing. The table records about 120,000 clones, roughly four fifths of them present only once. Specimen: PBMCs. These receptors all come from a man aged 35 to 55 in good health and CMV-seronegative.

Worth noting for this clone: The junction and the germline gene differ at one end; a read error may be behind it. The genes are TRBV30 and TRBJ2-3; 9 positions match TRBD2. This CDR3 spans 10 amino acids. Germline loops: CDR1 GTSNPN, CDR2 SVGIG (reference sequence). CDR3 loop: CAWAGTSIHF. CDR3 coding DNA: TGTGCCTGGGCCGGGACTAGCATACATTTT.

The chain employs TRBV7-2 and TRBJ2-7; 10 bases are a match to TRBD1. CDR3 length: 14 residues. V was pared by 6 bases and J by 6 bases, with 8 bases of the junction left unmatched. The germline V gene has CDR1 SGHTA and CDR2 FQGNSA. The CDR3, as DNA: TGTGCCAGCAGGGCCGGGACAGGGGTACGCGAGCAGTACTTC. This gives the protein CASRAGTGVREQYF.

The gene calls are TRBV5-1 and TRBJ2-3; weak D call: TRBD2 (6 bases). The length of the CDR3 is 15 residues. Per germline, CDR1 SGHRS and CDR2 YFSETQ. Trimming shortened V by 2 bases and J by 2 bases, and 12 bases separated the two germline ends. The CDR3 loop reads CASSFAGTYTDTQYF. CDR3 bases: TGCGCCAGCAGCTTCGCGGGGACGTACACAGATACGCAGTATTTT.

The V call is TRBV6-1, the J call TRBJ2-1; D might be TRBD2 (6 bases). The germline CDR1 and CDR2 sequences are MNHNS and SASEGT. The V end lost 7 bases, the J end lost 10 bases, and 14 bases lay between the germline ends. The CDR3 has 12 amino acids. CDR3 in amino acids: CASNRDLGEQFF. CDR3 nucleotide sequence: TGTGCCAGCAACCGGGACTTGGGCGAGCAGTTCTTC.

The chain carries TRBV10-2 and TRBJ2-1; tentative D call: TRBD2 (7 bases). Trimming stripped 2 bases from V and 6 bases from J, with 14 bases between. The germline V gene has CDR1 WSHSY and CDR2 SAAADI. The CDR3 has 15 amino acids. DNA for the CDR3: TGCGCCAGCAGTGAGGTGGGGGGGGGCCGCAATGAGCAGTTCTTC. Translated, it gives CASSEVGGGRNEQFF.

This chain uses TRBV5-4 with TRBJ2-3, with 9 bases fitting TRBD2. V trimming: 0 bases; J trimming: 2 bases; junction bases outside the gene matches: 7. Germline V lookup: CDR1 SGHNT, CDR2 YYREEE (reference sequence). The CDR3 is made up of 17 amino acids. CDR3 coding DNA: TGTGCCAGCAGCTTGGCCCGGACTAGCGAAGACACAGATACGCAGTATTTT. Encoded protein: CASSLARTSEDTDTQYF.

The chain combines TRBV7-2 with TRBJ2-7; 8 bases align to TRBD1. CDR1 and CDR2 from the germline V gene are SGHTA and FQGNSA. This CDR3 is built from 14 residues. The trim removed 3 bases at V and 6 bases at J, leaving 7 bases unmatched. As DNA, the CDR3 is TGTGCCAGCAGCTTCATACAGGGGGGCGGCGAGCAGTACTTC. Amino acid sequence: CASSFIQGGGEQYF.

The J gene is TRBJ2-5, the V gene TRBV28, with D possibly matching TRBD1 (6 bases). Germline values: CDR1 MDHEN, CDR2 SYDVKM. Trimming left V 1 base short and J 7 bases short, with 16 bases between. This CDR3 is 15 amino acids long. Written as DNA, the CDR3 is TGTGCCAGCAGTTTATCCGGGACACAACCACGGACCCAGTACTTC. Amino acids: CASSLSGTQPRTQYF.

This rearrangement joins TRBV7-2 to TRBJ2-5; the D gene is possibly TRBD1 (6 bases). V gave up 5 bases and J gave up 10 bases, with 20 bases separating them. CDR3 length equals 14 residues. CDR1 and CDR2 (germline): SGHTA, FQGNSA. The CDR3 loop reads CASSRGPYRGGQYF. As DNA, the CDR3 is TGTGCCAGCAGCCGGGGACCATACAGAGGGGGCCAGTACTTC.

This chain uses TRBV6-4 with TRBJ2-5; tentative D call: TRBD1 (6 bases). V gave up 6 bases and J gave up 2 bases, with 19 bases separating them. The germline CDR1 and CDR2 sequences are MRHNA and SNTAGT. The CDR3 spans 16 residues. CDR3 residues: CASRPKQGRGQETQYF. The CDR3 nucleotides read TGTGCCAGCAGACCTAAACAGGGACGGGGTCAAGAGACCCAGTACTTC.

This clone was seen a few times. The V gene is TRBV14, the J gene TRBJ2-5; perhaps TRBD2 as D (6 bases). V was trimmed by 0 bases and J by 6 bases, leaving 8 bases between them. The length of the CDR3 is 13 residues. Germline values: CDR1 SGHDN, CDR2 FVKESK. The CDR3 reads CASSQDGGKTQYF. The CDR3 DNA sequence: TGTGCCAGCAGCCAAGATGGCGGGAAGACCCAGTACTTC.

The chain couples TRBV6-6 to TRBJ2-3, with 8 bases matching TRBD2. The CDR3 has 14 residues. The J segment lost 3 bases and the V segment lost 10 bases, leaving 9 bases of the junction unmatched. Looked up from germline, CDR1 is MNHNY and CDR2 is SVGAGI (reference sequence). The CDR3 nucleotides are TGTGCCACCCGGGGGGGCCTGGGTACAGATACGCAGTATTTT. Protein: CATRGGLGTDTQYF.

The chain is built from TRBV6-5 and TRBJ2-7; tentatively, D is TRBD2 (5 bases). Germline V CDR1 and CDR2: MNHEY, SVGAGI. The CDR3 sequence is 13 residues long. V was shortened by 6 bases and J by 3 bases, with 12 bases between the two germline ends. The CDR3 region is CASSTGLHYEQYF. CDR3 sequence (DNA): TGTGCCAGCAGCACCGGACTGCACTACGAGCAGTACTTC.

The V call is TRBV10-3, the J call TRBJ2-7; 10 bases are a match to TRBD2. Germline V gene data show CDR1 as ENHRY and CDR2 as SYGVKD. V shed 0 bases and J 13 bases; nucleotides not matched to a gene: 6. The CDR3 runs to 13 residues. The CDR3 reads CAISESLGTSAYF. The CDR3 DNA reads TGTGCCATCAGTGAGTCGCTTGGGACTAGCGCCTACTTC.

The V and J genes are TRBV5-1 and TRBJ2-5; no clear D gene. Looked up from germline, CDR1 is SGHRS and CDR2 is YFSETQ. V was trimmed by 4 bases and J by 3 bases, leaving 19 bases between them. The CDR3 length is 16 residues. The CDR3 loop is CASSPLLEIGEETQYF. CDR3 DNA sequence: TGCGCCAGCAGCCCGCTGCTAGAAATTGGAGAAGAGACCCAGTACTTC.

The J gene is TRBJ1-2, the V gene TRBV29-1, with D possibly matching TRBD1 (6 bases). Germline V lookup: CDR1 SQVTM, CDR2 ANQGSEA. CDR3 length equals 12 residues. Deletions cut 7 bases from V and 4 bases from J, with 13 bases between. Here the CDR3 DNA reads TGCAGCGGAGGGGGTCAGGGCTATGGCTACACCTTC. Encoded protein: CSGGGQGYGYTF.

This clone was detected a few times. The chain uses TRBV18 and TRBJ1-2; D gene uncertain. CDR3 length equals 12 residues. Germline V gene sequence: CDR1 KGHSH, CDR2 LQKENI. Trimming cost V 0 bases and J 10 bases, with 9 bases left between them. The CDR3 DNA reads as TGTGCCAGCTCACCACCGGACTTCTCCTACACCTTC. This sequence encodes CASSPPDFSYTF.

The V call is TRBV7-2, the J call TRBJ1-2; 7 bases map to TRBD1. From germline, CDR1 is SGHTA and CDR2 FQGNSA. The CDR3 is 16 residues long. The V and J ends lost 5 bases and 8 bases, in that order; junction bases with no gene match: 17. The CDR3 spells CASSLNRGRAGEGYTF. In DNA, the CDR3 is TGTGCCAGCAGCCTTAACAGGGGAAGGGCCGGGGAGGGCTACACCTTC.

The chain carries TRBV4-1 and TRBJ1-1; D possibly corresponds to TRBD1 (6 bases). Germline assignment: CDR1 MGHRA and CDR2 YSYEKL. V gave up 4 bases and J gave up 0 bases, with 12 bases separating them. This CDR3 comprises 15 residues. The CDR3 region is CASSLAGELNTEAFF. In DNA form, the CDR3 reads TGCGCCAGCAGCCTAGCAGGGGAGTTGAACACTGAAGCTTTCTTT.

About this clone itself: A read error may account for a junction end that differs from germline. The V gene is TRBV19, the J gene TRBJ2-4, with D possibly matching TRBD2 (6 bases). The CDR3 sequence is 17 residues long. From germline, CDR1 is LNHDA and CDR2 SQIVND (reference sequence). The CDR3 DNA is TGTGCCAGTAGTATGGATCCTGGTTGGGGGGTTGGAAACAGTCAGTACTTC. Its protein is CASSMDPGWGVGNSQYF. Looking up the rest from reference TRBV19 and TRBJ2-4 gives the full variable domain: DGGITQSPKYLFRKEGQNVTLSCEQNLNHDAMYWYRQDPGQGLRLIYYSQIVNDFQKGDIAEGYSVSREKKESFPLTVTSAQKNPTAFYLCASSMDPGWGVGNSQYFGAGTRLSVL.

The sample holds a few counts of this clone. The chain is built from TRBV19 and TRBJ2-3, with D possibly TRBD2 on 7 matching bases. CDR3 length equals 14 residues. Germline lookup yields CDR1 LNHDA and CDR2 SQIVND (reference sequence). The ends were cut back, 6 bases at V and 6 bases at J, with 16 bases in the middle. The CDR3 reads CASRPTGGLDTQYF. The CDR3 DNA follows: TGTGCCAGTAGACCGACGGGGGGCCTGGATACGCAGTATTTT.

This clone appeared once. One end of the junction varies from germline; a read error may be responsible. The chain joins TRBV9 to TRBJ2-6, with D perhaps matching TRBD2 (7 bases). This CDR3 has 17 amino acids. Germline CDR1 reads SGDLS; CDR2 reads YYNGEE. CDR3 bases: TGTGCCAGCAGCGTAGCTACGGGGGGCCCTGGGGCCAACGGCCTGACTTTC. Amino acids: CASSVATGGPGANGLTF.

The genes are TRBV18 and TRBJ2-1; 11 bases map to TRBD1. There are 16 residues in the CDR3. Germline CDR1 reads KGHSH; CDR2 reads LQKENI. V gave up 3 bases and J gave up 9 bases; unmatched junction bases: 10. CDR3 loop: CASSPGTGGLGSEQFF. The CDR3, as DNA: TGTGCCAGCTCACCCGGGACAGGGGGATTAGGAAGTGAGCAGTTCTTC. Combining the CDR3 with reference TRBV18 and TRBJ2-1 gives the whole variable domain NAGVMQNPRHLVRRRGQEARLRCSPMKGHSHVYWYRQLPEEGLKFMVYLQKENIIDESGMPKERFSAEFPKEGPSILRIQQVVRGDSAAYFCASSPGTGGLGSEQFFGPGTRLTVL.

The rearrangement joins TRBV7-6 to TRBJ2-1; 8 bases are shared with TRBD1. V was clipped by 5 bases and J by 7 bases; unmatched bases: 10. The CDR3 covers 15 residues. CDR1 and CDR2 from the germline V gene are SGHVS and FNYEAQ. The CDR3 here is CASSIAGGSGNEQFF. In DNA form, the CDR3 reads TGTGCCAGCAGCATCGCAGGGGGCTCGGGGAATGAGCAGTTCTTC.

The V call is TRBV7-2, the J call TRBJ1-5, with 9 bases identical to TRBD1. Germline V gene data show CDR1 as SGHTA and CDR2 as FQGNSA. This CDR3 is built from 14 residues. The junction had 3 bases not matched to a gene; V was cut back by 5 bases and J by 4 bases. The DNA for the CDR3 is TGTGCCAGCAGCCTGGGACAGGGTAATCAGCCCCAGCATTTT. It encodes CASSLGQGNQPQHF.

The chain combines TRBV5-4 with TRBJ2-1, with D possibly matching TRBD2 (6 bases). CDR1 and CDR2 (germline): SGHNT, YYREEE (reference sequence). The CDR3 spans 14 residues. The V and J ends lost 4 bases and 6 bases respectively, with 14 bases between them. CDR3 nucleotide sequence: TGTGCCAGCAGCCAGAGGAGGGAGGTCAATGAGCAGTTCTTC. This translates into CASSQRREVNEQFF.

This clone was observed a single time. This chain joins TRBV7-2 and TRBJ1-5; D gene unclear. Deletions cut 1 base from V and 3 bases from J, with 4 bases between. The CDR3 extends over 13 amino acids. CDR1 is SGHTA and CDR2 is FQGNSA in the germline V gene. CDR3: CASSLGPNQPQHF. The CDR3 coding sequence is TGTGCCAGCAGCTTAGGGCCCAATCAGCCCCAGCATTTT.

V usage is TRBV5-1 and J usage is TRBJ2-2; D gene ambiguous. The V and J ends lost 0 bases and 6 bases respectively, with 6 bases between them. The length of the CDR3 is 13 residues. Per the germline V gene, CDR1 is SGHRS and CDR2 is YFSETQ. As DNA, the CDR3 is TGCGCCAGCAGCTTGGATGGAGCCGGGGAGCTGTTTTTT. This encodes CASSLDGAGELFF.